One and the same sample provided the 26 T cell receptor beta chains below, sequenced in a study of CD8 T cells in ankylosing spondylitis. MiXCR, applied by TCRdb to the 5' RACE reads, yields one record per CDR3 protein. The repertoire holds about 300,000 distinct CDR3 sequences, roughly 11% seen once, with roughly 9.5% in the top ten. Source material: blood, either unsorted or a sorted T cell fraction (not recorded which). The receptors shown here come from a female donor with ankylosing spondylitis or in good health (not recorded which).

At least ten counts were recorded for this clonotype. The CDR3 DNA is TGTGCCAGCAGCCACAAACTGGGGACCTACAATGAGCAGTTCTTC. Its translation: CASSHKLGTYNEQFF. This chain connects TRBV11-2 to TRBJ2-1, with no clear D. Per germline, CDR1 SGHAT and CDR2 FQNNGV. This CDR3 spans 15 amino acids. The ends were cut back, 5 bases at V and 2 bases at J, with 13 bases in the middle.

This clonotype was counted at least ten times. This sequence joins TRBV6-1 and TRBJ1-1, with D possibly matching TRBD1 (6 bases). The CDR3 length is 14 residues. Per germline, CDR1 MNHNS and CDR2 SASEGT. V lost 6 bases to trimming and J lost 1 base, with 12 bases between them. CDR3 sequence: CASRGAGGNTEAFF. The CDR3 DNA follows: TGTGCCAGCAGGGGGGCGGGCGGGAACACTGAAGCTTTCTTT.

This clonotype was picked up one time. Given a much more abundant clone one base away, this may be a read error. The CDR3 DNA sequence: TGCAGCGTTATCGGGGGGCAGGGTAGGAATTTCTTT. Its protein is CSVIGGQGRNFF. This chain links TRBV29-1 with TRBJ1-1; D is perhaps TRBD1 (6 bases). Trimming left V 5 bases short and J 13 bases short, with 20 bases between. Germline loops: CDR1 SQVTM, CDR2 ANQGSEA. The CDR3 consists of 12 residues.

This clonotype was observed at least ten times. For the CDR3, the DNA is TGTGCCATCAGTGAAGGGGGGATCACCAACGTCCTGACTTTC. Encoded protein: CAISEGGITNVLTF. This chain connects TRBV10-3 to TRBJ2-6; D possibly uses TRBD1 or TRBD2 (6 bases each). CDR3 length: 14 amino acids. Germline lookup yields CDR1 ENHRY and CDR2 SYGVKD. The V end lost 3 bases, the J end lost 8 bases, and 11 bases lay between the germline ends.

This clonotype has more than one count but fewer than ten. CDR3 residues: CAWSGHNTGELFF. Written as DNA, the CDR3 is TGTGCCTGGAGTGGACACAACACCGGGGAGCTGTTTTTT. V gene TRBV30 combines with J gene TRBJ2-2, with D uncertain. Germline V CDR1 and CDR2: GTSNPN, SVGIG (reference sequence). V was pared by 1 base and J by 2 bases, with 5 bases between. The CDR3 runs to 13 residues.

This clonotype was seen at least ten times. CDR3 coding DNA: TGCAGTGCTAGCCCAGGGGGTCGGACAGATACGCAGTATTTT. Its translation: CSASPGGRTDTQYF. The chain links TRBV20-1 to TRBJ2-3; 7 bases agree with TRBD1. CDR3 length: 14 amino acids. The junction had 6 bases not matched to a gene; V was cut back by 3 bases and J by 3 bases. CDR1 is DFQATT, CDR2 SNEGSKA, per germline (reference sequence).

For this clonotype: At one end the junction does not follow the germline gene, possibly because of a read error. The V and J genes are TRBV29-1 and TRBJ2-7; perhaps TRBD2 as D (5 bases). Germline CDR1 is SQVTM and CDR2 is ANQGSEA. CDR3 size: 11 residues. CDR3: CSVEGGASLDF. Here the CDR3 DNA reads TGCAGCGTTGAAGGGGGAGCCTCTTTGGACTTC.

The rearrangement joins TRBV5-1 to TRBJ1-5; a weak D match, TRBD1 (5 bases). V gave up 0 bases and J gave up 11 bases, with 12 bases separating them. The germline CDR1 and CDR2 sequences are SGHRS and YFSETQ. This CDR3 contains 13 residues. In DNA, the CDR3 is TGCGCCAGCAGCTTGGCGGGCAGGGAGGCCCAGCATTTT. It encodes CASSLAGREAQHF.

The V gene is TRBV7-2, the J gene TRBJ1-2; weak D call: TRBD1 (6 bases). Trimming removed 2 bases from V and 0 bases from J, with 13 bases in between. The CDR3 is 16 residues long. Germline V CDR1 and CDR2: SGHTA, FQGNSA. The CDR3 DNA reads as TGTGCCAGCAGCTTAATAGGGGGGGGAACTAACTATGGCTACACCTTC. Translation: CASSLIGGGTNYGYTF.

The CDR3 coding sequence is TGTGCCAGCAGCCAAGGACTAGCGGGGTCCAGCACCGGGGAGCTGTTTTTT. This codes for CASSQGLAGSSTGELFF. The genes are TRBV7-2 and TRBJ2-2, with 12 bases aligning to TRBD2. This CDR3 is built from 17 residues. Germline V gene sequence: CDR1 SGHTA, CDR2 FQGNSA. V was clipped by 5 bases and J by 4 bases; unmatched bases: 8.

This clonotype showed up just a few times. The gene calls are TRBV5-1 and TRBJ2-2, with 9 bases lining up with TRBD1. Germline V gives CDR1 SGHRS, CDR2 YFSETQ. The ends lost 2 bases at V and 8 bases at J; junction bases unmatched: 7. The CDR3 extends over 15 amino acids. The DNA for the CDR3 is TGCGCCAGCAGCTTAAATGGACAGGGGCTTGGGGAGCTGTTTTTT. This codes for CASSLNGQGLGELFF.

This clonotype came up once. The gene calls are TRBV4-2 and TRBJ2-7, with D perhaps being TRBD1 or TRBD2 (5 bases each). Germline V gene lookup returns CDR1 LGHNA and CDR2 YNFKEQ. V lost 4 bases and J lost 3, with 22 bases in between. The CDR3 extends over 17 amino acids. The DNA of the CDR3 is TGTGCCAGCAGCCGGGGGATTATCGGGTTCCACGTCTACGAGCAGTACTTC. Translated, it gives CASSRGIIGFHVYEQYF.

The table lists this clonotype with many counts. This chain links TRBV7-6 with TRBJ1-4; 9 bases are shared with TRBD1. The ends lost 5 bases at V and 3 bases at J; junction bases unmatched: 10. The CDR3 is 17 residues long. Germline loops: CDR1 SGHVS, CDR2 FNYEAQ. The CDR3 DNA reads as TGTGCCAGCAGCCCCTCGGGGACAGGGAGTTCTAATGAAAAACTGTTTTTT. It is translated as CASSPSGTGSSNEKLFF. Looking up the rest from reference TRBV7-6 and TRBJ1-4 gives the full variable domain: GAGVSQSPRYKVTKRGQDVALRCDPISGHVSLYWYRQALGQGPEFLTYFNYEAQQDKSGLPNDRFSAERPEGSISTLTIQRTEQRDSAMYRCASSPSGTGSSNEKLFFGSGTQLSVL.

This clonotype has only a few counts. This chain uses TRBV5-8 with TRBJ2-7; 10 nucleotides align to TRBD1. The CDR3 has 16 amino acids. The germline V gene has CDR1 SGHTS and CDR2 YDEGEE. V dropped 4 bases and J dropped 5; count of bases not matched to a gene: 12. CDR3 sequence reads: CASSLPGQGMPNEQYF. CDR3 DNA sequence: TGTGCCAGCAGCCTGCCGGGACAGGGGATGCCCAACGAGCAGTACTTC.

There are many counts of this clonotype. The genes are TRBV20-1 and TRBJ2-5; 7 bases match TRBD1. CDR3 size: 16 residues. CDR1 is DFQATT and CDR2 is SNEGSKA in the germline V gene (reference sequence). Trimming cost V 1 base and J 5 bases; bases outside gene matches: 13. This CDR3 is CSARVDRATPRETQYF. The DNA for the CDR3 is TGCAGTGCTAGAGTCGACAGGGCAACTCCTCGGGAGACCCAGTACTTC.

This clonotype was found many times. The chain joins TRBV20-1 to TRBJ2-5; 11 nucleotides agree with TRBD2. J lost 5 bases, V lost 4 bases, and 6 bases had no gene match. There are 14 residues in the CDR3. CDR1 and CDR2 from the germline V gene are DFQATT and SNEGSKA (reference sequence). The CDR3 reads CSANLAGGWETQYF. For the CDR3, the DNA is TGCAGTGCTAACCTAGCGGGGGGTTGGGAGACCCAGTACTTC.

This clonotype was seen repeatedly, ten times or more. The chain couples TRBV12-3 or TRBV12-4 to TRBJ1-1; 7 bases fit TRBD1. The V segment lost 4 bases and the J segment 1 base; nucleotides outside the gene matches: 3. The CDR3 totals 14 residues. CDR3 loop: CASSSTGRNTEAFF. In nucleotides, the CDR3 is TGTGCCAGCAGTTCGACAGGGCGGAACACTGAAGCTTTCTTT.

This clonotype was seen repeatedly, ten times or more. The chain links TRBV20-1 to TRBJ2-7, with TRBD2 matching over 7 bases. There are 14 residues in the CDR3. Trimming removed 6 bases from V and 3 bases from J; junction bases left unmatched: 11. Per germline, CDR1 DFQATT and CDR2 SNEGSKA (reference sequence). The CDR3 sequence is CSAPRQRGRYEQYF. The CDR3 DNA reads TGCAGTGCCCCTCGCCAGCGGGGCCGCTACGAGCAGTACTTC.

The gene calls are TRBV30 and TRBJ1-4; D perhaps matches TRBD1 (5 bases). V was cut by 8 bases and J by 8 bases, with 18 bases left in between. The CDR3 runs 13 residues. Germline V lookup: CDR1 GTSNPN, CDR2 SVGIG (reference sequence). CDR3 protein: CAGGKGLGEKLFF. CDR3 DNA: TGTGCCGGAGGAAAGGGGTTAGGAGAAAAACTGTTTTTT.

This clonotype was seen at least ten times. The genes are TRBV12-3 or TRBV12-4 and TRBJ1-2; D perhaps matches TRBD1 (5 bases). This CDR3 has 12 residues. V lost 6 bases and J 5 bases, leaving 10 bases between the germline ends. CDR3 sequence (DNA): TGTGCCAGCAGAAAACAGGTGTATGGCTACACCTTC. Translation: CASRKQVYGYTF.

This clonotype has ten or more counts. This chain joins TRBV6-2 or TRBV6-3 and TRBJ2-1; no reliable D call. Germline values: CDR1 MNHEY, CDR2 SVGEGT. V shed 0 bases and J shed 11 bases, with 8 bases lying between them. The CDR3 is 12 amino acids. The chain's CDR3 is CASSYSTGQQFF. For the CDR3, the DNA is TGTGCCAGCAGTTACTCCACGGGCCAGCAGTTCTTC.

At least ten counts were recorded for this clonotype. The J gene is TRBJ1-6, the V gene TRBV7-9; D unresolved. From germline, CDR1 is SEHNR and CDR2 FQNEAQ (reference sequence). V lost 6 bases to trimming and J lost 5 bases, with 11 bases between them. The CDR3 is 14 residues long. Written as DNA, the CDR3 is TGTGCCAGCAGACCTACTGGGGATAATTCACCCCTCCACTTT. Amino acids: CASRPTGDNSPLHF.

This clonotype was detected many times. The rearrangement links TRBV28 to TRBJ2-3; 10 nucleotides align to TRBD2. The V gene end was trimmed by 5 bases and the J gene end by 2 bases; junction bases not matched to a gene: 7. The CDR3 sequence is 16 residues long. CDR1 is MDHEN and CDR2 is SYDVKM in the germline V gene. This CDR3 reads CASSMILAGYTDTQYF. The CDR3 region has the DNA TGTGCCAGCAGTATGATACTAGCGGGGTACACAGATACGCAGTATTTT.

This clonotype came up many times. V usage is TRBV20-1 and J usage is TRBJ1-5; no clear D. Germline V lookup: CDR1 DFQATT, CDR2 SNEGSKA (reference sequence). The V gene lost 4 bases and the J gene lost 0 bases, with 7 bases spanning the gap. The CDR3 spans 13 residues. CDR3 DNA sequence: TGCAGTGCTAACGACGGTAGCAATCAGCCCCAGCATTTT. As protein: CSANDGSNQPQHF.

To note about this clonotype: A much more abundant neighbour one base away suggests this may be a read error. V gene TRBV7-2 combines with J gene TRBJ2-1; 7 bases map to TRBD2. The CDR3 totals 16 residues. Germline-derived CDR1 and CDR2 are SGHTA and FQGNSA. The J segment lost 4 bases and the V segment lost 2 bases, leaving 8 bases of the junction unmatched. Here the CDR3 reads CASSLCQGLQYNEQFF. The CDR3 DNA follows: TGTGCCAGCAGCTTATGTCAGGGACTACAATACAATGAGCAGTTCTTC.

CDR3 sequence: CASSLGPGLEQYF. In DNA form, the CDR3 reads TGTGCCAGCAGCTTGGGTCCCGGGTTAGAGCAGTACTTC. The J gene is TRBJ2-7, the V gene TRBV5-5; D gene ambiguous. The germline V and J ends were trimmed by 0 bases and 7 bases, with 11 bases remaining between them. CDR1 and CDR2 from the germline V gene are SGHKS and YYEKEE (reference sequence). CDR3 size: 13 residues.